These 27 T cell receptor beta chains share one sample of origin, sequenced in a study of T cell clonality in common variable immunodeficiency. The antigens of these receptors remain unknown. Study-level results: Common variable immunodeficiency TCR beta sequences reportedly had fewer deletions and N-nucleotide insertions.

The table came from immunoSEQ multiplex PCR; TCRdb's copy has only in-frame clones and leaves some out. The repertoire shows more than 30,000 clones, none seen only once; the top ten take less than 7%. Material for sequencing was peripheral blood mononuclear cells. These TCRs come from a human donor with common variable immunodeficiency.

As to this clone: The read ends 3 residues early relative to the CDR3; the germline J gene fills the gap. The chain uses TRBV7-9 and TRBJ2-1; 10 nucleotides line up with TRBD1. J was trimmed by 5 bases and V by 8 bases; bases with no gene match: 6. Germline CDR1 reads SEHNR; CDR2 reads FQNEAQ (reference sequence). The CDR3 length is 14 residues. The CDR3 loop is CASQGTGVHNEQFF. The DNA read from the CDR3 is TGTGCCAGCCAGGGGACAGGGGTCCACAATGAG.

With regard to this clone: From the germline J gene comes the end of the CDR3, since the read stops 3 residues before it. V gene TRBV19 combines with J gene TRBJ1-2, with a tentative D call TRBD1 (5 bases). Germline-derived CDR1 and CDR2 are LNHDA and SQIVND (reference sequence). The CDR3 spans 12 residues. The part of the CDR3 DNA that was read is TGTGCCAGTAGGACAGCGGGGTTTGAC. This codes for CASRTAGFD. The entire CDR3 is CASRTAGFDYTF.

This clone has ten or more counts. The read ends 3 residues before the CDR3 terminus; that terminus is restored from the germline J gene. This sequence joins TRBV18 and TRBJ2-1, with 12 nucleotides matching TRBD2. Unmatched junction bases numbered 8, after V lost 6 bases and J lost 8 bases. The CDR3 totals 15 residues. Germline CDR1 is KGHSH and CDR2 is LQKENI. The CDR3 bases that were read are TGTGCCAGCTCGCGACTAGCGGGAGAACAGTATGAG. It translates to CASSRLAGEQYE. The whole CDR3 sequence is CASSRLAGEQYEQFF.

This clone was observed many times. The read terminates 3 residues ahead of where the CDR3 ends, so the germline J gene completes it. The gene calls are TRBV3-1 (or the pseudogene TRBV3-2) and TRBJ1-2, with D hard to call. This CDR3 contains 13 residues. Deletions cut 2 bases from V and 5 bases from J, with 9 bases between. The V gene's germline CDR1 is LGHDT and CDR2 YNNKEL (reference sequence). The CDR3 reads CASSQFGSYGYTF. Partial CDR3 DNA: TGTGCCAGCAGCCAATTCGGTAGTTATGGC.

In its sample, this clone was seen many times. Read data end 3 residues before the CDR3 end; the end is taken from the germline J gene. The V and J genes are TRBV30 and TRBJ2-3, with 10 bases matching TRBD1. The CDR3 runs to 14 residues. Germline V gene data show CDR1 as GTSNPN and CDR2 as SVGIG (reference sequence). The ends lost 8 bases at V and 5 bases at J; junction bases unmatched: 10. Incomplete CDR3 DNA: TGTGCCATTCGCGGGGGGACAGGGGAAGATACG. Its translation is CAIRGGTGEDT. The whole CDR3 sequence reads CAIRGGTGEDTQYF. Complete variable domain (other parts from reference TRBV30 and TRBJ2-3): SQTIHQWPATLVQPVGSPLSLECTVEGTSNPNLYWYRQAAGRGLQLLFYSVGIGQISSEVPQNLSASRPQDRQFILSSKKLLLSDSGFYLCAIRGGTGEDTQYFGPGTRLTVL.

This clone was detected ten times or more. Sequence at one end of the junction differs from germline and may be a read error. The read is 3 residues too short to cover the CDR3 end, so that end is filled in from the germline J gene. The rearrangement uses TRBV4-2 and TRBJ1-2; 8 bases map to TRBD1. The CDR3 runs 16 residues. The germline V gene has CDR1 LGHNA and CDR2 YNFKEQ. The covered CDR3 bases are TGCGCCAGCAGCCAGAGACAGGGGAGGCTATTCTATGGC. Its translation: CASSQRQGRLFYG. The complete CDR3 sequence is CASSQRQGRLFYGYTF.

This clone has just a few counts. The CDR3 spells CSARDYREAQPQHF. Incomplete CDR3 DNA: TGCAGTGCTAGAGATTACAGGGAGGCACAGCCC. This chain joins TRBV20-1 and TRBJ1-5; a possible D gene is TRBD1 (6 bases). The read ends 3 residues before the CDR3 terminus; that terminus is restored from the germline J gene. V lost 0 bases to trimming and J lost 7 bases, with 13 bases between them. The CDR3 sequence is 14 residues long. Looked up from germline, CDR1 is DFQATT and CDR2 is SNEGSKA (reference sequence).

The table lists this clone with a few counts. The missing CDR3 end, 3 residues past where the read stops, is filled in from the germline J gene. The chain recombines TRBV7-2 with TRBJ1-1; D is unresolved. Germline V gene lookup returns CDR1 SGHTA and CDR2 FQGNSA. The CDR3 sequence is 15 residues long. V lost 3 bases, J lost 1 base, and 12 bases lay in between. Here the CDR3 reads CASSLSTNRNTEAFF. The sequenced CDR3 bases are TGTGCCAGCAGCTTGAGCACGAATAGGAACACTGAA.

This clone was seen ten or more times. An end of the junction does not agree with germline; a read error may underlie this. The sequence runs out 3 residues before the end of the CDR3; the remainder is reconstructed from the germline J gene. The chain joins TRBV4-2 to TRBJ2-1, with D perhaps matching TRBD2 (5 bases). CDR3 length equals 16 residues. Germline CDR1 reads LGHNA; CDR2 reads YNFKEQ. The part of the CDR3 DNA that was read is TGCGCCAGCAGCCAAGATAGAGGGTCTGATATGAATGAG. Encoded protein: CASSQDRGSDMNE. The complete CDR3 sequence is CASSQDRGSDMNEQFF.

In its sample, this clone was seen many times. From the germline J gene comes the end of the CDR3, since the read stops 3 residues before it. The V and J genes are TRBV19 and TRBJ1-6, with 7 bases matching TRBD1. Trimming at V came to 11 bases and at J to 6 bases, leaving 7 bases not matched to a gene. The germline CDR1 and CDR2 sequences are LNHDA and SQIVND (reference sequence). The CDR3 contains 13 residues. CDR3 DNA, as far as it was read: TGTGCCCCTGACCGGGACAGTAATTCACCC. Translation gives CAPDRDSNSP. In full, the CDR3 is CAPDRDSNSPLHF.

This clone was found many times. The read terminates 3 residues before the CDR3 end, so the remaining end is supplied by the germline J gene. The gene calls are TRBV5-1 and TRBJ2-7, with 9 bases identical to TRBD1. CDR3 length equals 15 residues. Trimming removed 1 base from V and 5 bases from J; junction bases left unmatched: 7. In germline, CDR1 is SGHRS, CDR2 YFSETQ. Incomplete CDR3 DNA: TGCGCCAGCAGCTTGAAGGGGACAGGGTCTAACGAG. It translates to CASSLKGTGSNE. The whole CDR3 protein reads CASSLKGTGSNEQYF.

There are many counts of this clone. The read is 3 residues too short to cover the CDR3 end, so that end is filled in from the germline J gene. This chain uses TRBV7-2 with TRBJ2-1, with 12 bases matching TRBD2. Trimming removed 1 base from V and 9 bases from J; junction bases left unmatched: 4. The CDR3 consists of 15 residues. Germline V gene data show CDR1 as SGHTA and CDR2 as FQGNSA. The chain's CDR3 is CASSLGASGRGEQFF. CDR3 DNA (partial): TGTGCCAGCAGCTTAGGTGCTAGCGGGAGGGGTGAG.

This clone was recorded a few times. Coverage ceases 3 residues before the CDR3 finishes, and the germline J gene fills in the end. This chain links TRBV7-3 with TRBJ1-5; 7 bases map to TRBD1. The CDR3 runs 14 residues. Germline loops: CDR1 SGHTA, CDR2 FQGTGA. J lost 2 bases, V lost 5 bases, and 3 bases had no gene match. CDR3 bases read: TGTGCCAGCAGCGGGCAGGGGGGCAATCAGCCC. It translates to CASSGQGGNQP. The entire CDR3 protein is CASSGQGGNQPQHF.

A few counts support this clone. Read data end 3 residues before the CDR3 end; the end is taken from the germline J gene. The chain carries TRBV5-1 and TRBJ2-7; 10 bases match TRBD1. This CDR3 spans 14 amino acids. Germline trimming cut 4 bases from V and 5 bases from J; bases unmatched to any gene: 6. The germline CDR1 and CDR2 sequences are SGHRS and YFSETQ. The CDR3 bases that were read are TGCGCCAGCAGCGGGGGACAGGGGATCCACGAG. It is translated as CASSGGQGIHE. The entire CDR3 protein reads CASSGGQGIHEQYF.

This clone is medium-sized. The read halts 3 residues ahead of the CDR3 end, with the missing end drawn from the germline J gene. This chain links TRBV20-1 with TRBJ2-1; 13 bases are a match to TRBD2. Germline CDR1 is DFQATT and CDR2 is SNEGSKA (reference sequence). V was clipped by 6 bases and J by 3 bases; unmatched bases: 11. The CDR3 is 17 amino acids. The covered CDR3 bases are TGCAGTGCCACCAGGGCCGGGACTAGCGGGGACTACAATGAG. Translated: CSATRAGTSGDYNE. The whole CDR3 sequence is CSATRAGTSGDYNEQFF.

This clone was detected many times. Compared with germline, one end of the junction differs, possibly owing to a read error. The CDR3 end is not reached by the read, which stops 3 residues before it; the germline J gene fills it in. This sequence joins TRBV5-5 and TRBJ2-6; TRBD1 is a possible D gene (5 bases). The CDR3 contains 15 residues. Germline V lookup: CDR1 SGHKS, CDR2 YYEKEE (reference sequence). Partial CDR3 DNA: TGTGCCAGCAGCTTCCCAGGCGCTGGGGCCACCGTC. Amino acid sequence: CASSFPGAGATV. The complete CDR3 sequence is CASSFPGAGATVLTF.

As concerns this clone: Read sequence stops 3 residues before the CDR3 end, and the germline J gene provides the missing end. The rearrangement uses TRBV7-9 and TRBJ2-7; 7 bases align to TRBD1. The CDR3 is made up of 14 amino acids. The germline CDR1 and CDR2 sequences are SEHNR and FQNEAQ (reference sequence). Trimming removed 0 bases from V and 4 bases from J; junction bases left unmatched: 3. This CDR3 reads CASSLATGVYEQYF. Incomplete CDR3 DNA: TGTGCCAGCAGCTTAGCTACAGGGGTATACGAG. Drawing the rest from reference TRBV7-9 and TRBJ2-7, the complete variable domain is DTGVSQNPRHKITKRGQNVTFRCDPISEHNRLYWYRQTLGQGPEFLTYFQNEAQLEKSRLLSDRFSAERPKGSFSTLEIQRTEQGDSAMYLCASSLATGVYEQYFGPGTRLTVT.

This clone has at least ten counts. With the read ending 3 residues before the CDR3 end, the germline J gene is used to fill in that end. The V call is TRBV9, the J call TRBJ2-1; 14 positions agree with TRBD2. The trim removed 3 bases at V and 2 bases at J, leaving 7 bases unmatched. Germline CDR1 reads SGDLS; CDR2 reads YYNGEE. The CDR3 length is 18 residues. The sequenced part of the CDR3 DNA is TGTGCCAGCAGCGACGGACTAGCGGGAGGTGCAACCTACAATGAG. This translates into CASSDGLAGGATYNE. The whole CDR3 sequence reads CASSDGLAGGATYNEQFF.

This clone came up many times. The missing CDR3 end, 3 residues past where the read stops, is filled in from the germline J gene. This chain joins TRBV7-8 and TRBJ2-1; possible D gene TRBD2, 6 bases. The germline V gene has CDR1 SGHVS and CDR2 FQNEAQ. The germline V and J ends were trimmed by 0 bases and 9 bases, with 6 bases remaining between them. This CDR3 region has 12 residues. The CDR3 DNA, read in part, is TGTGCCAGCAGCTTAGCGGGGGGTGAG. Its protein is CASSLAGGE. The full CDR3 is CASSLAGGEQFF.

This clone occurred many times. The CDR3 end is not reached by the read, which stops 3 residues before it; the germline J gene fills it in. The chain employs TRBV6-2 or TRBV6-3 and TRBJ2-2; TRBD1 might be the D (7 bases). Germline V gives CDR1 MNHEY, CDR2 SVGEGT. CDR3 length: 14 residues. V lost 6 bases and J lost 5, with 13 bases in between. The chain's CDR3 is CASREGAGTGELFF. The DNA read from the CDR3 is TGTGCCAGCAGGGAGGGGGCCGGAACCGGGGAG.

There are a few counts of this clone. The CDR3 end falls 3 residues outside the read, so it is completed with the germline J gene. The V call is TRBV7-9, the J call TRBJ1-5, with TRBD1 matching 8 bases. The trim removed 5 bases at V and 7 bases at J, leaving 7 bases unmatched. The CDR3 length is 14 residues. The germline CDR1 and CDR2 sequences are SEHNR and FQNEAQ (reference sequence). The CDR3 bases that were read are TGTGCCAGCAGCGCCGACAGGGGCAGCCAGCCC. As protein: CASSADRGSQP. The entire CDR3 is CASSADRGSQPQHF. Together with reference TRBV7-9 and TRBJ1-5, the CDR3 gives the full variable domain: DTGVSQNPRHKITKRGQNVTFRCDPISEHNRLYWYRQTLGQGPEFLTYFQNEAQLEKSRLLSDRFSAERPKGSFSTLEIQRTEQGDSAMYLCASSADRGSQPQHFGDGTRLSIL.

The part of the CDR3 DNA that was read is TGTGCCAGCAGCCGACAGAGCTCTGGAAACACC. Encoded protein: CASSRQSSGNT. The CDR3 in its entirety is CASSRQSSGNTIYF. The chain is built from TRBV7-9 and TRBJ1-3, with D perhaps matching TRBD1 (5 bases). The read ends 3 residues early relative to the CDR3; the germline J gene fills the gap. Trimming cost V 5 bases and J 0 bases, with 8 bases left between them. Germline V CDR1 and CDR2: SEHNR, FQNEAQ (reference sequence). This CDR3 contains 14 residues.

On this clone: The read comes to an end 3 residues before the CDR3 does, leaving the germline J gene to fill in the end. V and J are TRBV30 and TRBJ1-4; D unclear. Germline CDR1 reads GTSNPN; CDR2 reads SVGIG (reference sequence). Trimming left V 1 base short and J 7 bases short, with 13 bases between. The CDR3 loop spans 14 amino acids. The part of the CDR3 DNA that was read is TGTGCCTGGAGTGAGGGTCTGCGGGGTGAAAAA. Translating it yields CAWSEGLRGEK. The entire CDR3 is CAWSEGLRGEKLFF. Variable domain in full (rest from reference TRBV30 and TRBJ1-4): SQTIHQWPATLVQPVGSPLSLECTVEGTSNPNLYWYRQAAGRGLQLLFYSVGIGQISSEVPQNLSASRPQDRQFILSSKKLLLSDSGFYLCAWSEGLRGEKLFFGSGTQLSVL.

On this clone itself: The read terminates 3 residues before the CDR3 end, so the remaining end is supplied by the germline J gene. J is TRBJ2-3 and V is TRBV13; 7 nucleotides agree with TRBD1. The CDR3 contains 18 residues. CDR1 PRHDT and CDR2 FYEKMQ come from the germline V gene (reference sequence). Trimming at V came to 0 bases and at J to 1 base, leaving 10 bases not matched to a gene. CDR3 DNA, as far as it was read: TGTGCCAGCAGCTTAGGAACCTTTGGAAGGGGGCGCACAGATACG. Protein: CASSLGTFGRGRTDT. In full, the CDR3 is CASSLGTFGRGRTDTQYF.

Details on this clone: The read ends 3 residues before the CDR3 terminus; that terminus is restored from the germline J gene. V and J are TRBV5-3 and TRBJ2-5; 7 positions match TRBD2. TRBV5-3 is designated an ORF whose function remains uncertain. The CDR3 contains 16 residues. V lost 0 bases and J lost 1; bases outside the gene matches: 6. The CDR3 bases that were read are TGTGCCAGAAGCTTGGGGGGACTACGACCCCAAGAGACC. Protein sequence: CARSLGGLRPQET. The complete CDR3 protein is CARSLGGLRPQETQYF.

This clone was found many times. With the read ending 3 residues before the CDR3 end, the germline J gene is used to fill in that end. This sequence joins TRBV5-1 and TRBJ2-6; 7 nucleotides line up with TRBD1. CDR1 is SGHRS, CDR2 YFSETQ, per germline. Losses at the gene ends were 1 base for V and 0 bases for J; bases not matched to a gene: 4. The CDR3 has 17 residues. The CDR3 bases that were read are TGCGCCAGCAGCTTGAGGGGGCCTTCCTCTGGGGCCAACGTC. Its protein is CASSLRGPSSGANV. The whole CDR3 reads CASSLRGPSSGANVLTF. Based on the CDR3 plus reference TRBV5-1 and TRBJ2-6, the full variable domain is KAGVTQTPRYLIKTRGQQVTLSCSPISGHRSVSWYQQTPGQGLQFLFEYFSETQRNKGNFPGRFSGRQFSNSRSEMNVSTLELGDSALYLCASSLRGPSSGANVLTFGAGSRLTVL.

This clone showed up many times. With the read ending 3 residues before the CDR3 end, the germline J gene is used to fill in that end. The J gene is TRBJ2-7, the V gene TRBV20-1; 7 positions match TRBD1. This CDR3 is 14 amino acids long. The germline V gene has CDR1 DFQATT and CDR2 SNEGSKA (reference sequence). The junction had 10 bases not matched to a gene; V was cut back by 3 bases and J by 5 bases. The DNA read from the CDR3 is TGCAGTGCTAGTAATCCCGACAGGGACGACGAG. Translated, it gives CSASNPDRDDE. The whole CDR3 protein reads CSASNPDRDDEQYF.